The 5 T cell receptor beta chains below were found in one sample sequenced in a study of T cell repertoires in cytomegalovirus infection. TCRdb reprocessed the reads via MiXCR and lists one record per CDR3 protein. The sample records approximately 990,000 distinct CDR3 sequences, about a third being singletons. What these receptors recognize is not known. The sample was cultured CD8+ T cells from PBMCs, taken from culture after CMV antigen stimulation. These receptors were collected from a human donor in good health (CMV status not recorded). Some clones in this sample may be carry-over from other donors' samples.

This clonotype was observed a few times. The rearrangement uses TRBV6-1 and TRBJ2-3; no firm D call. The CDR3 is 14 residues long. Trimming left V 7 bases short and J 0 bases short, with 11 bases between. Germline lookup yields CDR1 MNHNS and CDR2 SASEGT. The CDR3 spells CASTAETSTDTQYF. In DNA form, the CDR3 reads TGTGCCAGCACCGCGGAAACTAGCACAGATACGCAGTATTTT.

This clonotype was seen repeatedly, ten times or more. The chain couples TRBV7-6 to TRBJ1-1; D unresolved. V dropped 2 bases and J dropped 8 bases, with 6 bases sitting between them. CDR1 and CDR2 from the germline V gene are SGHVS and FNYEAQ. CDR3 length: 11 amino acids. DNA of the CDR3: TGTGCCAGCAGCTTAACGGGCGAAGCTTTCTTT. Translated, it gives CASSLTGEAFF.

The chain employs TRBV7-6 and TRBJ2-5; possible D gene TRBD2, 5 bases. The CDR3 runs 13 residues. The V end was cut by 5 bases, the J end by 5 bases, with 12 bases between. Germline-derived CDR1 and CDR2 are SGHVS and FNYEAQ. This chain's CDR3 is CASSPDGGETQYF. CDR3 nucleotide sequence: TGTGCCAGCAGCCCGGATGGCGGGGAGACCCAGTACTTC.

This clonotype was found a few times. The chain combines TRBV5-6 with TRBJ1-1; D is unclear. Germline assignment: CDR1 SGHDT and CDR2 YYEEEE. The CDR3 sequence is 14 residues long. The ends were cut back, 4 bases at V and 4 bases at J, with 14 bases in the middle. Here the CDR3 reads CASSQAPSTTEAFF. CDR3 sequence (DNA): TGTGCCAGCAGCCAGGCTCCAAGTACCACTGAAGCTTTCTTT.

The genes are TRBV5-4 and TRBJ2-5; D is possibly TRBD2 (5 bases). This CDR3 has 12 residues. CDR1 and CDR2 from the germline V gene are SGHNT and YYREEE (reference sequence). Trimming removed 9 bases from V and 5 bases from J, with 14 bases in between. Here the CDR3 reads CATRDGVETQYF. DNA of the CDR3: TGTGCCACCCGGGATGGGGTTGAGACCCAGTACTTC.